This T cell receptor beta chain was captured by sequencing in a study of blood T cell repertoires in COVID-19. Study background: Researchers got acute and convalescent COVID-19 samples from the United States, Italy and Spain.

The CDR3 has 17 residues. Germline V gene data show CDR1 as SEHNR and CDR2 as FQNEAQ (reference sequence). Trimming shortened V by 2 bases and J by 4 bases, and 18 bases separated the two germline ends. Using immunoSEQ multiplex PCR, the repertoire was profiled, and TCRdb retains in-frame clones only, with some absent. The table has 20,000 to 30,000 clones, 85% to 90% seen once; the top ten hold just under 20%. The sample consisted of peripheral blood. The chain links TRBV7-9 to TRBJ1-3; perhaps TRBD1 as D (6 bases). The receptor was derived from a human donor in a cohort sampled during active COVID-19. CDR3 bases: TGTGCCAGCAGCTTAATGACAGGAGCGGCCACCGGAAACACCATATATTTT. Protein: CASSLMTGAATGNTIYF.